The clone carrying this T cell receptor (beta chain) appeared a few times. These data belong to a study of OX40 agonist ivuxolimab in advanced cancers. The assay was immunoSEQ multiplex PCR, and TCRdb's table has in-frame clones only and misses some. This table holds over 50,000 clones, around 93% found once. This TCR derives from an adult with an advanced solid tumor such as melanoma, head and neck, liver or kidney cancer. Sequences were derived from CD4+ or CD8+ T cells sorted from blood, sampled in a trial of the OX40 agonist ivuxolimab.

CDR3 sequence (DNA): TGTGCCAGCAGCCCCGGGACAGGGGAAGGTCAGCCCCAGCATTTT. It codes for CASSPGTGEGQPQHF. The chain has TRBV7-4 and TRBJ1-5, with TRBD1 matching over 10 bases. Trimming removed 5 bases from V and 6 bases from J; junction bases left unmatched: 7. The germline V gene encodes CDR1 SGHVT and CDR2 SQSDAQ. The CDR3 extends over 15 amino acids.